The source of this TCR beta chain is a study of cytomegalovirus exposure and HLA in healthy donors. Vbeta (60) and Jbeta (13) primers were used in the PCR. The assay was immunoSEQ multiplex PCR, and TCRdb's table has in-frame clones only and misses some. The repertoire table contains 35,000 to 50,000 clones. The length of the CDR3 is 13 residues. CDR1 and CDR2 (germline): SQVTM, ANQGSEA. A note on this clone: At one end the junction does not follow the germline gene, possibly because of a read error.

Sample: PBMCs. This sequence was found in a male donor in good health and CMV-seronegative. The genes are TRBV29-1 and TRBJ2-7; D may be TRBD2 (6 bases). The CDR3 sequence is CSVLVSGSYGQYF. CDR3 DNA sequence: TGCAGCGTTCTCGTTAGCGGATCCTACGGGCAGTACTTC.